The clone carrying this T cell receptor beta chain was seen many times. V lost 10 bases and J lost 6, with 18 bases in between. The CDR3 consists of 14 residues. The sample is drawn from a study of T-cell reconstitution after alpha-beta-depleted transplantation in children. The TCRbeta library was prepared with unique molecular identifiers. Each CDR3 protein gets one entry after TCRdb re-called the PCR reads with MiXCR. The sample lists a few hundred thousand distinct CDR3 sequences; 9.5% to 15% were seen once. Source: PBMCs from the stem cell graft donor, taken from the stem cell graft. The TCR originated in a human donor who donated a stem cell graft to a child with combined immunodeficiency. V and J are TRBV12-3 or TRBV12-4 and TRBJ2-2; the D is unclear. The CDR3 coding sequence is TGTGCCACCGCCCCTACCGCAGCGCCCGGGGAGCTGTTTTTT. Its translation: CATAPTAAPGELFF.